One and the same sample provided the 25 T cell receptor beta chains below, sequenced in a study of metastatic and nonmetastatic thyroid tumors. Via MiXCR, TCRdb re-called the PCR reads. Among 45,000 to 50,000 clones listed, 24% were seen once. All patients were treatment-naive before thyroid surgery. The sequenced material came from blood. These receptor sequences come from a male donor with papillary thyroid cancer or a benign thyroid nodule (not recorded which). Some clones in this sample may be carry-over from other donors' samples.

This clone was recorded at least ten times. The chain joins TRBV5-1 to TRBJ1-1; D is unclear. Germline V lookup: CDR1 SGHRS, CDR2 YFSETQ. Trimming took off 0 bases at V and 5 bases at J, with 11 bases between the two ends. This CDR3 comprises 14 residues. CDR3 in DNA: TGCGCCAGCAGCTTGGGTGGAGGCCGAACTGAAGCTTTCTTT. The encoded protein is CASSLGGGRTEAFF.

This clone appeared many times. The gene calls are TRBV20-1 and TRBJ2-2, with 8 nucleotides matching TRBD2. V lost 1 base to trimming and J lost 3 bases; unmatched junction nucleotides: 7. The CDR3 spans 16 residues. CDR1 is DFQATT, CDR2 SNEGSKA, per germline (reference sequence). The CDR3 here is CSARAPTGGDTGELFF. The CDR3 DNA is TGCAGTGCTAGAGCCCCCACGGGAGGGGACACCGGGGAGCTGTTTTTT.

In its sample, this clone was seen a few times. The V gene is TRBV19, the J gene TRBJ2-7; the D is unclear. Germline CDR1 reads LNHDA; CDR2 reads SQIVND (reference sequence). The CDR3 spans 13 residues. Trimming stripped 7 bases from V and 3 bases from J, with 13 bases between. This CDR3 is CASKSGDSYEQYF. Here the CDR3 DNA reads TGTGCCAGTAAATCTGGGGATAGCTACGAGCAGTACTTC. Supplemented by reference TRBV19 and TRBJ2-7, the full variable domain reads DGGITQSPKYLFRKEGQNVTLSCEQNLNHDAMYWYRQDPGQGLRLIYYSQIVNDFQKGDIAEGYSVSREKKESFPLTVTSAQKNPTAFYLCASKSGDSYEQYFGPGTRLTVT.

This clone was detected ten times or more. The rearrangement uses TRBV11-2 and TRBJ1-2; the match to TRBD1 covers 8 bases. Germline CDR1 is SGHAT and CDR2 is FQNNGV. The CDR3 consists of 15 residues. V was clipped by 5 bases and J by 3 bases; unmatched bases: 8. The chain's CDR3 is CASSPRPGGDYGYTF. The CDR3, as DNA: TGTGCCAGCAGCCCCAGACCAGGGGGCGACTATGGCTACACCTTC.

The sample holds many counts of this clone. A much more abundant neighbour one base away suggests this may be a read error. The rearrangement joins TRBV25-1 to TRBJ1-3; D gene ambiguous. Germline V gene lookup returns CDR1 MGHDK and CDR2 SYGVNS. The CDR3 contains 15 residues. The V end lost 1 base, the J end lost 3 bases, and 10 bases lay between the germline ends. CDR3 region: CASSESVGVGNTIYF. In DNA, the CDR3 is TGTGCCAGCAGTGAATCGGTGGGAGTTGGAAACACCATATATTTT.

On this clone itself: Without the conserved terminal phenylalanine or tryptophan, this CDR3 likely stems from a read error. The rearrangement links TRBV19 to TRBJ1-5, with 8 bases matching TRBD1. Germline assignment: CDR1 LNHDA and CDR2 SQIVND (reference sequence). This CDR3 is built from 13 residues. DNA for the CDR3: TGTTCCTGTACGACAGGGGTTGCTCAGCCCCAGCATCTT. This gives the protein CSCTTGVAQPQHL.

In its sample, this clone was seen many times. This rearrangement joins TRBV19 to TRBJ1-3, with D unclear. Trimming shortened V by 9 bases and J by 4 bases, and 19 bases separated the two germline ends. The CDR3 length is 15 residues. The germline gives CDR1 LNHDA, CDR2 SQIVND (reference sequence). CDR3 DNA sequence: TGTGCCAGCATCACCGACGGACTAGCCGGAAACACCATATATTTT. It translates to CASITDGLAGNTIYF.

This clone was picked up one time. The chain carries TRBV5-6 and TRBJ2-5; perhaps TRBD1 as D (5 bases). Trimming took off 2 bases at V and 2 bases at J, with 10 bases between the two ends. This CDR3 region has 14 residues. The germline V gene encodes CDR1 SGHDT and CDR2 YYEEEE. CDR3 region: CASSFRQPQETQYF. CDR3 bases: TGTGCCAGCAGCTTCAGACAGCCTCAAGAGACCCAGTACTTC.

This clone was counted at least ten times. J is TRBJ1-1 and V is TRBV4-1; possibly TRBD1 for D (6 bases). Trimming removed 1 base at V and 3 bases at J, with 12 bases between. Per the germline V gene, CDR1 is MGHRA and CDR2 is YSYEKL. The CDR3 has 15 residues. In DNA form, the CDR3 reads TGCGCCAGCAGCCAAGGGCAGGGGCTGGACACTGAAGCTTTCTTT. Protein product: CASSQGQGLDTEAFF.

J is TRBJ1-1 and V is TRBV6-1, with a tentative D call TRBD1 (6 bases). Germline V gene lookup returns CDR1 MNHNS and CDR2 SASEGT. This CDR3 region has 13 residues. Trimming removed 8 bases at V and 0 bases at J, with 10 bases between. CDR3 residues: CASGGPLNTEAFF. In DNA, the CDR3 is TGTGCCAGCGGGGGCCCTTTGAACACTGAAGCTTTCTTT.

This clone qualifies as medium-sized (0.01 to 0.1%). The rearrangement uses TRBV18 and TRBJ2-7; 7 bases match TRBD1. Germline loops: CDR1 KGHSH, CDR2 LQKENI. The CDR3 sequence is 13 residues long. Trimming removed 3 bases from V and 5 bases from J; junction bases left unmatched: 4. Here the CDR3 DNA reads TGTGCCAGCTCACCGGGACAGCCGGACGAGCAGTACTTC. It yields the protein CASSPGQPDEQYF.

This clone was recorded at least ten times. V gene TRBV13 combines with J gene TRBJ1-2, with D unclear. CDR3 length equals 15 residues. Germline V gene data show CDR1 as PRHDT and CDR2 as FYEKMQ (reference sequence). Trimming took off 0 bases at V and 0 bases at J, with 8 bases between the two ends. As DNA, the CDR3 is TGTGCCAGCAGCTTAGGCGGTAGGGCTAACTATGGCTACACCTTC. Amino acid sequence: CASSLGGRANYGYTF. Drawing the rest from reference TRBV13 and TRBJ1-2, the complete variable domain is AAGVIQSPRHLIKEKRETATLKCYPIPRHDTVYWYQQGPGQDPQFLISFYEKMQSDKGSIPDRFSAQQFSDYHSELNMSSLELGDSALYFCASSLGGRANYGYTFGSGTRLTVV.

This clone was detected only a few times. This chain links TRBV6-2 or TRBV6-3 with TRBJ1-5; 7 bases agree with TRBD1. Trimming cost V 4 bases and J 11 bases; bases outside gene matches: 11. The CDR3 length is 14 residues. The germline V gene has CDR1 MNHEY and CDR2 SVGEGT. This CDR3 is CASSSTWHQGAQHF. The CDR3, as DNA: TGTGCCAGCAGTTCGACATGGCATCAGGGGGCCCAGCATTTT.

This clone was picked up many times. The V call is TRBV7-2, the J call TRBJ2-2; 7 nucleotides agree with TRBD1. CDR1 is SGHTA, CDR2 FQGNSA, per germline. The CDR3 is 15 residues long. V lost 0 bases, J lost 5 bases, and 3 bases stayed unmatched. CDR3 DNA: TGTGCCAGCAGCTTAGCCCAGACAGGGACCGGGGAGCTGTTTTTT. Protein product: CASSLAQTGTGELFF.

This clone appeared a single time. The chain recombines TRBV7-4 with TRBJ2-7; the match to TRBD1 covers 7 bases. Germline lookup yields CDR1 SGHVT and CDR2 SQSDAQ. J was trimmed by 9 bases and V by 3 bases; bases with no gene match: 14. The CDR3 runs to 15 residues. The CDR3 sequence: CASSFTGTEGLPQYF. CDR3 DNA: TGTGCCAGCAGCTTCACCGGGACAGAGGGGCTTCCGCAGTACTTC.

The V gene is TRBV5-1, the J gene TRBJ2-7, with TRBD1 matching 8 bases. The CDR3 totals 14 residues. From germline, CDR1 is SGHRS and CDR2 YFSETQ. Trimming removed 3 bases from V and 6 bases from J; junction bases left unmatched: 8. The CDR3 DNA reads as TGCGCCAGCAGCTCAGGACAGGGCAGGGGCGAGCAGTACGTC. Encoded protein: CASSSGQGRGEQYV.

This clone was recorded at least ten times. This chain uses TRBV7-9 with TRBJ2-3; D perhaps matches TRBD2 (6 bases). Germline V gene data show CDR1 as SEHNR and CDR2 as FQNEAQ (reference sequence). V was shortened by 5 bases and J by 0 bases, with 12 bases between the two germline ends. The CDR3 is made up of 15 amino acids. The CDR3 DNA reads TGTGCCAGCAGCCCTGACGGGACTAGCACAGATACGCAGTATTTT. Translating gives CASSPDGTSTDTQYF. The whole variable domain, remainder taken from reference TRBV7-9 and TRBJ2-3, is DTGVSQNPRHKITKRGQNVTFRCDPISEHNRLYWYRQTLGQGPEFLTYFQNEAQLEKSRLLSDRFSAERPKGSFSTLEIQRTEQGDSAMYLCASSPDGTSTDTQYFGPGTRLTVL.

The rearrangement links TRBV6-5 to TRBJ2-7; no clear D gene. Germline CDR1 MNHEY, CDR2 SVGAGI. The CDR3 has 10 amino acids. Trimming left V 5 bases short and J 5 bases short, with 4 bases between. This CDR3 reads CASSRDEQYF. DNA for the CDR3: TGTGCCAGCAGTAGGGACGAGCAGTACTTC.

The gene calls are TRBV2 and TRBJ1-4; D not resolved. The CDR3 is 16 amino acids. Germline CDR1 reads SNHLY; CDR2 reads FYNNEI. With 1 base removed from V and 6 bases from J, the gap between germline ends came to 15 bases. CDR3 sequence reads: CASSEVLPTLDEKLFF. In DNA form, the CDR3 reads TGTGCCAGCAGTGAAGTCTTGCCGACCTTGGATGAAAAACTGTTTTTT.

This clone has just a few counts. V usage is TRBV29-1 and J usage is TRBJ2-7; unclear D gene. The CDR3 loop spans 11 amino acids. V was trimmed by 7 bases and J by 4 bases, leaving 11 bases between them. Germline V gene lookup returns CDR1 SQVTM and CDR2 ANQGSEA. As DNA, the CDR3 is TGCAGCGCTACTGTGGGATACGAGCAGTACTTC. Its translation: CSATVGYEQYF.

This clone was seen at least ten times. The V call is TRBV30, the J call TRBJ2-3; TRBD2 matches at 7 bases. The germline gives CDR1 GTSNPN, CDR2 SVGIG (reference sequence). The CDR3 has 10 residues. V lost 8 bases and J lost 4; bases outside the gene matches: 0. The CDR3 is CAGGADTQYF. In DNA, the CDR3 is TGTGCCGGGGGGGCAGATACGCAGTATTTT.

This clone was counted many times. The V gene is TRBV24-1, the J gene TRBJ2-2; the match to TRBD2 covers 13 bases. The CDR3 spans 16 residues. The junction had 3 bases not matched to a gene; V was cut back by 4 bases and J by 5 bases. Germline values: CDR1 KGHDR, CDR2 SFDVKD. The CDR3 DNA reads TGTGCCACCAGTGACCCGGGACTAGCGGGAACCGGGGAGCTGTTTTTT. It is translated as CATSDPGLAGTGELFF.

There are a few counts of this clone. A much larger clone sits a single nucleotide away, making a read error possible. Other DNA sequences of this sample code for an identical CDR3. The chain has TRBV11-2 and TRBJ2-3; D gene ambiguous. Per germline, CDR1 SGHAT and CDR2 FQNNGV. V shed 8 bases and J shed 7 bases, with 10 bases lying between them. The CDR3 loop spans 11 amino acids. The CDR3 spells CASRSGNTQYF. CDR3 DNA: TGTGCCAGCCGCTCCGGTAATACGCAGTATTTT.

In this sample, this clone is medium-sized (0.01 to 0.1%). The chain links TRBV6-1 to TRBJ1-1; no reliable D call. The V gene lost 6 bases and the J gene lost 1 base, with 9 bases spanning the gap. The CDR3 has 13 residues. Germline lookup yields CDR1 MNHNS and CDR2 SASEGT. CDR3 nucleotides: TGTGCCAGCAGGGCAGTGGGGAACACTGAAGCTTTCTTT. Translation gives CASRAVGNTEAFF.

This clone is deemed medium-sized. The genes are TRBV6-1 and TRBJ2-7, with 8 bases fitting TRBD2. CDR3 length: 13 amino acids. Germline V gene sequence: CDR1 MNHNS, CDR2 SASEGT. Germline trimming cut 5 bases from V and 4 bases from J; bases unmatched to any gene: 4. The CDR3 nucleotides read TGTGCCAGCAGTAAACGGGAGGGGTACGAGCAGTACTTC. This gives the protein CASSKREGYEQYF.